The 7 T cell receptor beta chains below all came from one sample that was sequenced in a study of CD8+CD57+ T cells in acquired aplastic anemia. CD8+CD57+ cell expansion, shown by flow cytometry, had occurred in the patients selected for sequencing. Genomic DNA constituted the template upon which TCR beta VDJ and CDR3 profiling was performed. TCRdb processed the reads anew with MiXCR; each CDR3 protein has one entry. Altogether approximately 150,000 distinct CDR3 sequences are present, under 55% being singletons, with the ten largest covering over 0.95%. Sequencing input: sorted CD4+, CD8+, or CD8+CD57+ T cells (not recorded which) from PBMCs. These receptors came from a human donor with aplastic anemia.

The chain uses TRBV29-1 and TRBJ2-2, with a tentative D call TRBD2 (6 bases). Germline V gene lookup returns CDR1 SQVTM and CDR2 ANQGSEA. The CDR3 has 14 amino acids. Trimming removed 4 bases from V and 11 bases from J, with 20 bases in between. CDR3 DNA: TGCAGCGTTGGGTCCGCAGAGGAGGAGGGTGAGCTGTTTTTT. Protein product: CSVGSAEEEGELFF.

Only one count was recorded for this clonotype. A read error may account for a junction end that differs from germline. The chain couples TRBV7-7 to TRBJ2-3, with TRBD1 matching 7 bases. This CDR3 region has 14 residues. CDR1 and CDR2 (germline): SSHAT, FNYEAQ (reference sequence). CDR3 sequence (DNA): TGTGCTAGCAGCCCACAGGGGAGCACAGATACGCAGTATTTT. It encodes CASSPQGSTDTQYF.

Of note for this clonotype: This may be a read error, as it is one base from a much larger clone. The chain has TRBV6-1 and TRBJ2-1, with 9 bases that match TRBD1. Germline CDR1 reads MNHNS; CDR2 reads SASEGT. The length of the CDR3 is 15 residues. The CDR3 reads CAGSHRQGVYNEQFF. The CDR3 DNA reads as TGTGCCGGCAGTCATCGACAGGGGGTGTACAATGAGCAGTTCTTC.

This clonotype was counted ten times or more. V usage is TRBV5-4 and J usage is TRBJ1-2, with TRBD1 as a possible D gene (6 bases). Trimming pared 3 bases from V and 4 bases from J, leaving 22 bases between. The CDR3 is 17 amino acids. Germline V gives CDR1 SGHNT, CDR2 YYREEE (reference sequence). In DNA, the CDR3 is TGTGCCAGCAGCTCCCGGGGAGGGGGGGCGCAGGTCTATGGCTACACCTTC. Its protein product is CASSSRGGGAQVYGYTF.

In DNA form, the CDR3 reads TGTGCCAGCAGCTTAGGACGCAGCGGGACCTTCTACGAGCAGTACTTC. Translated: CASSLGRSGTFYEQYF. The chain joins TRBV11-2 to TRBJ2-7, with 7 bases lining up with TRBD2. CDR3 size: 16 residues. Germline-derived CDR1 and CDR2 are SGHAT and FQNNGV. The V and J ends lost 1 base and 3 bases, in that order; junction bases with no gene match: 9.

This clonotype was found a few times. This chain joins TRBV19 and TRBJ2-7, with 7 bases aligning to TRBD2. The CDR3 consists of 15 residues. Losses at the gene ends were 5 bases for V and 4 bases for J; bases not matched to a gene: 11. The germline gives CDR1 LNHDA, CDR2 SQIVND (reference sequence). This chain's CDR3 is CASSLRLREGYEQYF. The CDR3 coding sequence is TGTGCCAGTAGTCTCCGACTTAGGGAGGGATACGAGCAGTACTTC.

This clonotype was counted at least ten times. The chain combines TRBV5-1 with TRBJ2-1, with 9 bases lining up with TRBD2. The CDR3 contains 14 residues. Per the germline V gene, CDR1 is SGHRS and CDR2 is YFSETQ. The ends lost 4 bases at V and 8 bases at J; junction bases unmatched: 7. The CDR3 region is CASSPSGTFDEQFF. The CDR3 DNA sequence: TGCGCCAGCAGCCCTAGCGGGACTTTCGATGAGCAGTTCTTC.